This TCR beta chain was recovered during a study of beta chain features in type 1 diabetes. This CDR3 has 13 amino acids. Germline assignment: CDR1 LGHNA and CDR2 YNFKEQ. V lost 4 bases and J 7 bases, leaving 8 bases between the germline ends. Expressed TCRB transcripts got sequenced, as all isolated RNA was reverse transcribed. Measured with immunoSEQ multiplex PCR; TCRdb has only the in-frame clones, and not every one. This sample has 350,000 or so clones, with about 19% found just once. Sequencing was carried out using naive CD4+ T cells from blood. This chain links TRBV4-2 with TRBJ1-6; D is unresolved. This clonotype originated in a woman aged 18-29 years in good health. For the CDR3, the DNA is TGTGCCAGCAGCCCGAACAGAAATTCACCCCTCCACTTT. It is translated as CASSPNRNSPLHF.